The 23 T cell receptor beta chains presented below share a single source sample, sequenced in a study of T-cell reconstitution after alpha-beta-depleted transplantation in children. Unique molecular identifiers were used in preparing the TCRbeta library. TCRdb used MiXCR to reprocess the PCR reads, holding one entry per CDR3 protein. The table has roughly 100,000 distinct CDR3 sequences, 7% to 10% seen once; the top ten hold about 7%. This material consisted of PBMCs from the stem cell graft donor, taken from the stem cell graft. The receptors derive from a human donor who donated a stem cell graft to a child with congenital amegakaryocytic thrombocytopenia.

The table lists this clonotype with many counts. The chain employs TRBV6-1 and TRBJ1-1; 9 bases align to TRBD1. This CDR3 spans 14 amino acids. The V gene end was trimmed by 6 bases and the J gene end by 6 bases; junction bases not matched to a gene: 8. Germline values: CDR1 MNHNS, CDR2 SASEGT. CDR3 nucleotides: TGTGCCAGCAGGGGGACAGGGAGAAGGCCTGAAGCTTTCTTT. Translation gives CASRGTGRRPEAFF.

This clonotype was observed many times. V is TRBV4-3 and J is TRBJ1-4, with D perhaps matching TRBD1 (5 bases). V was cut by 0 bases and J by 8 bases, with 16 bases left in between. The CDR3 length is 16 residues. Looked up from germline, CDR1 is LGHNA and CDR2 is YSLEER. The CDR3 DNA reads TGCGCCAGCAGCCAAGATTTCGGGCAGGGCGGGGAAAAACTGTTTTTT. It yields the protein CASSQDFGQGGEKLFF.

This clonotype was counted at least ten times. This chain uses TRBV29-1 with TRBJ1-4; 8 bases agree with TRBD1. The CDR3 runs 16 residues. V lost 5 bases and J lost 7; bases outside the gene matches: 15. The germline gives CDR1 SQVTM, CDR2 ANQGSEA. Here the CDR3 DNA reads TGCAGCGTTTCTCGCAATCCGGGACAGGAGAGTGAAAAACTGTTTTTT. Translation gives CSVSRNPGQESEKLFF.

This clonotype was found many times. V usage is TRBV12-3 or TRBV12-4 and J usage is TRBJ1-1; no firm D call. V gave up 8 bases and J gave up 6 bases, with 13 bases separating them. The CDR3 sequence is 12 residues long. In DNA, the CDR3 is TGTGCCAGCCAGGAGGGTCAGGCTGAAGCTTTCTTT. This translates into CASQEGQAEAFF.

This clonotype was seen many times. The V call is TRBV2, the J call TRBJ1-2; D is uncertain. V was cut by 2 bases and J by 0 bases, with 7 bases left in between. Germline CDR1 and CDR2: SNHLY and FYNNEI. The CDR3 runs to 14 residues. The CDR3 nucleotides are TGTGCCAGCAGTGAATTGAGGACTAACTATGGCTACACCTTC. Its translation: CASSELRTNYGYTF.

In its sample, this clonotype was seen many times. This chain uses TRBV7-8 with TRBJ2-1; TRBD2 matches at 10 bases. Trimming cost V 4 bases and J 7 bases; bases outside gene matches: 4. CDR3 size: 14 residues. CDR1 and CDR2 (germline): SGHVS, FQNEAQ. The CDR3 sequence is CASSSSGRRNEQFF. The CDR3, as DNA: TGTGCCAGCAGCTCTAGCGGGAGAAGGAATGAGCAGTTCTTC.

This clonotype was picked up many times. The V and J genes are TRBV4-1 and TRBJ2-2, with unresolved D. The CDR3 spans 14 residues. The V and J ends lost 5 bases and 0 bases respectively, with 7 bases between them. The germline gives CDR1 MGHRA, CDR2 YSYEKL. This CDR3 is CASSAWANTGELFF. The CDR3 nucleotides read TGCGCCAGCAGCGCGTGGGCGAACACCGGGGAGCTGTTTTTT.

This clonotype was observed at least ten times. The V and J genes are TRBV7-2 and TRBJ2-5; TRBD2 aligns across 8 bases. With 7 bases clipped from V and 2 bases from J, the junction kept 6 bases outside the gene matches. The CDR3 extends over 14 amino acids. Germline CDR1 reads SGHTA; CDR2 reads FQGNSA. The chain's CDR3 is CASNLSGGQETQYF. The CDR3 region has the DNA TGTGCCAGCAACCTGAGCGGGGGTCAAGAGACCCAGTACTTC.

This clonotype was recorded at least ten times. The chain has TRBV29-1 and TRBJ2-2; TRBD2 matches 10 bases. The germline V gene encodes CDR1 SQVTM and CDR2 ANQGSEA. The CDR3 length is 15 residues. With V trimmed by 2 bases and J by 5 bases, 5 bases remained unmatched. The DNA of the CDR3 is TGCAGCGTTGAACTAGCGGGAGTAGATACCGGGGAGCTGTTTTTT. Translated, it gives CSVELAGVDTGELFF.

This clonotype was observed many times. The chain has TRBV20-1 and TRBJ2-3; D gene ambiguous. Deletions cut 4 bases from V and 1 base from J, with 9 bases between. This CDR3 region has 13 residues. Per germline, CDR1 DFQATT and CDR2 SNEGSKA (reference sequence). CDR3 coding DNA: TGCAGTGCTAATCCGGCTGGCACAGATACGCAGTATTTT. This sequence encodes CSANPAGTDTQYF.

This clonotype was counted at least ten times. The chain uses TRBV5-1 and TRBJ2-7; TRBD2 matches 8 bases. V gave up 2 bases and J gave up 6 bases; unmatched junction bases: 7. The CDR3 loop spans 14 amino acids. Looked up from germline, CDR1 is SGHRS and CDR2 is YFSETQ. Here the CDR3 reads CASSFRGGPGEQYF. CDR3 sequence (DNA): TGCGCCAGCAGCTTCCGGGGGGGTCCGGGCGAGCAGTACTTC.

This clonotype occurred many times. The chain carries TRBV11-2 and TRBJ1-3, with D maybe TRBD1 (5 bases). In germline, CDR1 is SGHAT, CDR2 FQNNGV. The V and J ends lost 2 bases and 0 bases respectively, with 11 bases between them. The CDR3 is 16 amino acids. CDR3 protein: CASSLQGHLSGNTIYF. The CDR3 bases are TGTGCCAGCAGCTTACAGGGCCATCTCTCTGGAAACACCATATATTTT.

This clonotype has ten or more counts. This chain connects TRBV9 to TRBJ2-2; perhaps TRBD2 as D (5 bases). The germline V gene encodes CDR1 SGDLS and CDR2 YYNGEE. Trimming removed 0 bases at V and 5 bases at J, with 11 bases between. The CDR3 spans 15 residues. CDR3 sequence reads: CASSVASRRTGELFF. CDR3 nucleotide sequence: TGTGCCAGCAGCGTAGCGTCTAGGAGGACCGGGGAGCTGTTTTTT.

This clonotype has a handful of counts. The chain is built from TRBV18 and TRBJ2-2, with TRBD1 as a possible D gene (6 bases). Trimming removed 3 bases from V and 1 base from J, with 9 bases in between. Germline V lookup: CDR1 KGHSH, CDR2 LQKENI. The CDR3 sequence is 15 residues long. CDR3 residues: CASSPVQGNTGELFF. The CDR3 bases are TGTGCCAGCTCACCGGTACAGGGGAACACCGGGGAGCTGTTTTTT.

The table lists this clonotype with many counts. The rearrangement links TRBV6-1 to TRBJ2-1; TRBD2 matches at 10 bases. There are 16 residues in the CDR3. Per germline, CDR1 MNHNS and CDR2 SASEGT. The trim removed 4 bases at V and 0 bases at J, leaving 3 bases unmatched. The CDR3 reads CASSVAGGSSYNEQFF. In DNA form, the CDR3 reads TGTGCCAGCAGTGTAGCGGGGGGCAGCTCCTACAATGAGCAGTTCTTC.

This clonotype was counted ten times or more. The chain is built from TRBV20-1 and TRBJ2-7, with D unclear. Germline CDR1 and CDR2: DFQATT and SNEGSKA (reference sequence). The CDR3 extends over 15 amino acids. V lost 2 bases and J 3 bases, leaving 17 bases between the germline ends. The DNA of the CDR3 is TGCAGTGCTAGATCCCAAACCGGACGGCACTACGAGCAGTACTTC. Translation gives CSARSQTGRHYEQYF.

This clonotype occurred many times. The chain couples TRBV27 to TRBJ1-5; D is possibly TRBD1 (6 bases). The ends were cut back, 10 bases at V and 4 bases at J, with 17 bases in the middle. CDR3 length: 14 amino acids. Germline lookup yields CDR1 MNHEY and CDR2 SMNVEV (reference sequence). CDR3: CANARGGRNQPQHF. The CDR3, as DNA: TGTGCCAACGCTCGGGGGGGCCGAAATCAGCCCCAGCATTTT.

The sample holds many counts of this clonotype. The chain employs TRBV7-8 and TRBJ2-7, with 8 nucleotides matching TRBD2. The length of the CDR3 is 16 residues. The germline CDR1 and CDR2 sequences are SGHVS and FQNEAQ. V trimming: 1 base; J trimming: 1 base; junction bases outside the gene matches: 6. CDR3 protein: CASSLGSGGTSYEQYF. Here the CDR3 DNA reads TGTGCCAGCAGCTTAGGGAGCGGGGGCACTTCCTACGAGCAGTACTTC.

About this clonotype itself: A much larger clone differs by one base, so this may be a read error. The CDR3 protein is CPSSYSGSTRNTIYF. The CDR3 coding sequence is TGTCCCAGCAGTTACTCAGGCAGTACTAGAAACACCATATATTTT. The gene calls are TRBV6-5 and TRBJ1-3; D remains ambiguous. In germline, CDR1 is MNHEY, CDR2 SVGAGI. The CDR3 spans 15 residues.

This clonotype turned up a few times. The chain links TRBV7-8 to TRBJ2-7, with D perhaps matching TRBD1 (5 bases). This CDR3 comprises 14 residues. V was clipped by 3 bases and J by 3 bases, with 12 bases between them. CDR1 is SGHVS and CDR2 is FQNEAQ in the germline V gene. In DNA, the CDR3 is TGTGCCAGCAGCTTCGCCCAGGGTAACTACGAGCAGTACTTC. As protein: CASSFAQGNYEQYF.

This clonotype was detected many times. The chain is built from TRBV7-2 and TRBJ2-1, with 7 positions matching TRBD1. Per germline, CDR1 SGHTA and CDR2 FQGNSA. This CDR3 has 18 residues. V shed 4 bases, J shed 0 bases, and the junction held 12 bases outside the gene matches. CDR3 DNA: TGTGCCAGCAGCTCCCATCTGACCGGGACAGTCTCCTACAATGAGCAGTTCTTC. It is translated as CASSSHLTGTVSYNEQFF. Drawing the rest from reference TRBV7-2 and TRBJ2-1, the complete variable domain is GAGVSQSPSNKVTEKGKDVELRCDPISGHTALYWYRQSLGQGLEFLIYFQGNSAPDKSGLPSDRFSAERTGGSVSTLTIQRTQQEDSAVYLCASSSHLTGTVSYNEQFFGPGTRLTVL.

This clonotype has more than one count but fewer than ten. CDR3 in DNA: TGTGCCAGTAGTATAACCGGACAGCTGAACACTGAAGCTTTCTTT. Its protein product is CASSITGQLNTEAFF. This chain connects TRBV19 to TRBJ1-1; perhaps TRBD1 as D (6 bases). CDR3 size: 15 residues. CDR1 and CDR2 from the germline V gene are LNHDA and SQIVND (reference sequence). V lost 2 bases and J lost 0, with 10 bases in between.

This clonotype was seen many times. The chain has TRBV12-3 or TRBV12-4 and TRBJ1-3; TRBD1 might be the D (6 bases). The germline V and J ends were trimmed by 8 bases and 0 bases, with 8 bases remaining between them. The CDR3 totals 13 residues. The CDR3 protein is CASADSSGNTIYF. CDR3 DNA: TGTGCCAGCGCGGACAGCTCTGGAAACACCATATATTTT.